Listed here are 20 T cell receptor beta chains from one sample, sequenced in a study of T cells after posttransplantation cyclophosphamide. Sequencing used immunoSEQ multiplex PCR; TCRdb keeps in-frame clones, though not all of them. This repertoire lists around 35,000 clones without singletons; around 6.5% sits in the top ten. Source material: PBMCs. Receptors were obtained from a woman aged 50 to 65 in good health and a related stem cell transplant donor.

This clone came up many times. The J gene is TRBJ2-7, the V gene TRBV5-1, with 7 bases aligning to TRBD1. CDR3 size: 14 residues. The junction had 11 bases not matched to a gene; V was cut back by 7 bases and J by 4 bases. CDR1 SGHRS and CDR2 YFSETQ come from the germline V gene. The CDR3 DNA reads TGCGCCAGCTCCCTTAGACAGGGTCGGTACGAGCAGTACTTC. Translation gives CASSLRQGRYEQYF. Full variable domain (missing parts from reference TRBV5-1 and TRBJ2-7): KAGVTQTPRYLIKTRGQQVTLSCSPISGHRSVSWYQQTPGQGLQFLFEYFSETQRNKGNFPGRFSGRQFSNSRSEMNVSTLELGDSALYLCASSLRQGRYEQYFGPGTRLTVT.

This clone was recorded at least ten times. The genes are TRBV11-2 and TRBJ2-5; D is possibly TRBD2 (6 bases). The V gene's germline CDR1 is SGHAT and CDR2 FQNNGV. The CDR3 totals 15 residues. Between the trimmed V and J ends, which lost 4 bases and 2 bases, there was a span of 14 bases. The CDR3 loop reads CASSSWAGSQETQYF. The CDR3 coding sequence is TGTGCCAGCAGCTCCTGGGCGGGAAGTCAAGAGACCCAGTACTTC.

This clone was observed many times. CDR3 nucleotides: TGTGCCAGTACGGGACTCTCACGGACCACTGAAGCTTTCTTT. It is translated as CASTGLSRTTEAFF. The chain joins TRBV27 to TRBJ1-1, with D possibly being TRBD1 (5 bases). The CDR3 is made up of 14 amino acids. The germline gives CDR1 MNHEY, CDR2 SMNVEV (reference sequence). Deletions cut 9 bases from V and 4 bases from J, with 18 bases between.

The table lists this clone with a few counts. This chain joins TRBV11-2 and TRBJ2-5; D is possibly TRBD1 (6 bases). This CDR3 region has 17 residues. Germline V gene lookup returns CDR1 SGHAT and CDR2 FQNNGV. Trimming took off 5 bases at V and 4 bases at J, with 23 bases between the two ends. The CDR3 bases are TGTGCCAGCAGCCTACCCGCGGGTCAGGGGATCAGAGAGACCCAGTACTTC. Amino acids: CASSLPAGQGIRETQYF. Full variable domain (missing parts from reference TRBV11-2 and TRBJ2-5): EAGVAQSPRYKIIEKRQSVAFWCNPISGHATLYWYQQILGQGPKLLIQFQNNGVVDDSQLPKDRFSAERLKGVDSTLKIQPAKLEDSAVYLCASSLPAGQGIRETQYFGPGTRLLVL.

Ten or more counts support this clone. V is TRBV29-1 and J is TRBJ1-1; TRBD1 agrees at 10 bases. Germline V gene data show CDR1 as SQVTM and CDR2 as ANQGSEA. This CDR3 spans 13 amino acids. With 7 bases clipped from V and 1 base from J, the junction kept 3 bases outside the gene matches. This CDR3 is CSEWDRGNTEAFF. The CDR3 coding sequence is TGCAGCGAATGGGACAGGGGGAACACTGAAGCTTTCTTT.

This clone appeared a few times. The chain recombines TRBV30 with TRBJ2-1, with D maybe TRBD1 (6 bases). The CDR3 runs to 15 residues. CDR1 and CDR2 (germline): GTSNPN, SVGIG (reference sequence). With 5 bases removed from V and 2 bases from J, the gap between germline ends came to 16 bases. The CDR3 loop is CAWAPLAGAYNEQFF. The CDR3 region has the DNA TGTGCCTGGGCACCTTTGGCAGGGGCCTACAATGAGCAGTTCTTC.

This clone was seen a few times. DNA for the CDR3: TGTGCCAGCAGCTCTTCCCATCAGCCCCAGCATTTT. Translated: CASSSSHQPQHF. The chain carries TRBV7-2 and TRBJ1-5; D is uncertain. Deletions cut 4 bases from V and 5 bases from J, with 6 bases between. The germline gives CDR1 SGHTA, CDR2 FQGNSA. CDR3 length equals 12 residues.

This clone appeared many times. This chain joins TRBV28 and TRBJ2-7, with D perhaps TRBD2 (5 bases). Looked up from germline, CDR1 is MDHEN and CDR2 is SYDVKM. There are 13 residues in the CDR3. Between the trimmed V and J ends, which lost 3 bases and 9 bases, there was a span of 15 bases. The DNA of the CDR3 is TGTGCCAGCAGTTTTATCGGGGTCGGAGGGCAGTACTTC. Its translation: CASSFIGVGGQYF.

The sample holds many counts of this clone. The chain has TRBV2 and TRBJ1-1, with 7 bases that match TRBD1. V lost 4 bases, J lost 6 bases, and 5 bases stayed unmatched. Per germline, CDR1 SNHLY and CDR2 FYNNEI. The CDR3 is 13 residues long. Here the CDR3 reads CASSGTGFSEAFF. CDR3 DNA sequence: TGTGCCAGCAGTGGGACAGGTTTTTCTGAAGCTTTCTTT.

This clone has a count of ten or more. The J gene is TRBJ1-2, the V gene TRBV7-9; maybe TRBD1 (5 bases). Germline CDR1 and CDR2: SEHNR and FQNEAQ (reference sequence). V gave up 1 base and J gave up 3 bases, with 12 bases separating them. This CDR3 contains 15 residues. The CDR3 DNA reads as TGTGCCAGCAGCTTAGAGGGGTCTGCTTACTATGGCTACACCTTC. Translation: CASSLEGSAYYGYTF.

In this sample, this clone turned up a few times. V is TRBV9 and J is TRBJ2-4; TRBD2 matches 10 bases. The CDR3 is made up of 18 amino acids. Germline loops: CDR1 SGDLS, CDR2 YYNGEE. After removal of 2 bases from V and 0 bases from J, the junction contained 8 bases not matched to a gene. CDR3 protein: CASSVGLAGDVAKNIQYF. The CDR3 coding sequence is TGTGCCAGCAGCGTTGGGCTAGCGGGGGACGTAGCCAAAAACATTCAGTACTTC.

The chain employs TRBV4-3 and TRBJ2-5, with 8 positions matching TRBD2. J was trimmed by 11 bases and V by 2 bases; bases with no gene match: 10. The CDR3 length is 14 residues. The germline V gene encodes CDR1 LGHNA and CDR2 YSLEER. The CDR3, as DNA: TGCGCCAGCAGCCAATCAGCGGGGGCGGGGGAGCAGTACTTC. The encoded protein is CASSQSAGAGEQYF.

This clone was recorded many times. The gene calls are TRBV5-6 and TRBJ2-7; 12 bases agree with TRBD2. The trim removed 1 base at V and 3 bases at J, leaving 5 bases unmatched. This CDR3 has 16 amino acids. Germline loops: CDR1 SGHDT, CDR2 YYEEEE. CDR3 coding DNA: TGTGCCAGCAGCTTGCGTGGACTAGCGGGGATCTACGAGCAGTACTTC. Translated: CASSLRGLAGIYEQYF.

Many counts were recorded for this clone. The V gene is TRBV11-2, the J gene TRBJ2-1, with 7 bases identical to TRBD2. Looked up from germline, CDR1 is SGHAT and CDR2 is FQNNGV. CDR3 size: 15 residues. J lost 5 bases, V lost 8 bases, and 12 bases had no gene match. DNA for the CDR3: TGTGCCAGCTCCTCCCGGGACTACACGGACAATGAGCAGTTCTTC. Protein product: CASSSRDYTDNEQFF.

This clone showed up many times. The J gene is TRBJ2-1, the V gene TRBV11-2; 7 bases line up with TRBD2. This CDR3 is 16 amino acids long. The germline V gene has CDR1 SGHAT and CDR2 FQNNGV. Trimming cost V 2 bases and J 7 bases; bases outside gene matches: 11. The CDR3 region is CASSLKWRGGSNEQFF. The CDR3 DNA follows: TGTGCCAGCAGCTTAAAGTGGAGGGGAGGGTCGAATGAGCAGTTCTTC.

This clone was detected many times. DNA of the CDR3: TGTGCCAGCAGCCAAGCGACAATTGGCTACACCTTC. Translating it yields CASSQATIGYTF. The chain links TRBV14 to TRBJ1-2, with D unclear. This CDR3 comprises 12 residues. Trimming removed 1 base at V and 7 bases at J, with 7 bases between. CDR1 is SGHDN, CDR2 FVKESK, per germline.

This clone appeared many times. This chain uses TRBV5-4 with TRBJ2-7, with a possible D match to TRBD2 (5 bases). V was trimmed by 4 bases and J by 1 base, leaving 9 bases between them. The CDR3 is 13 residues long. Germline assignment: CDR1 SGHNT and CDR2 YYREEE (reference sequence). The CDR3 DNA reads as TGTGCCAGCAGCCCCCCGGGGTCCTACGAGCAGTACTTC. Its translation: CASSPPGSYEQYF.

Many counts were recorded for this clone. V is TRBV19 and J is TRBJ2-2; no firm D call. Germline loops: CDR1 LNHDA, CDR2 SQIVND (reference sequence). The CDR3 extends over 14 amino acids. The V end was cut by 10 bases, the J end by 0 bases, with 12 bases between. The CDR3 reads CAIRVAANTGELFF. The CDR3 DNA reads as TGTGCCATACGGGTGGCAGCGAACACCGGGGAGCTGTTTTTT.

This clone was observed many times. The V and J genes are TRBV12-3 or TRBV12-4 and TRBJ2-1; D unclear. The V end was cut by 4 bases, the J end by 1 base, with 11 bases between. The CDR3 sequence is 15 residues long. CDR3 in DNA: TGTGCCAGCAGTTCAGTCGCTCGTTCCTACAATGAGCAGTTCTTC. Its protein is CASSSVARSYNEQFF.

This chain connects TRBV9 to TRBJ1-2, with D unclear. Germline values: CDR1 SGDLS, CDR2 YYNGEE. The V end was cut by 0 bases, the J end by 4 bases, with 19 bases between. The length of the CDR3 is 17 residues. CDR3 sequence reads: CASSVASAGTLAYGYTF. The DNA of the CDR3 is TGTGCCAGCAGCGTAGCTTCCGCGGGAACACTCGCCTATGGCTACACCTTC.